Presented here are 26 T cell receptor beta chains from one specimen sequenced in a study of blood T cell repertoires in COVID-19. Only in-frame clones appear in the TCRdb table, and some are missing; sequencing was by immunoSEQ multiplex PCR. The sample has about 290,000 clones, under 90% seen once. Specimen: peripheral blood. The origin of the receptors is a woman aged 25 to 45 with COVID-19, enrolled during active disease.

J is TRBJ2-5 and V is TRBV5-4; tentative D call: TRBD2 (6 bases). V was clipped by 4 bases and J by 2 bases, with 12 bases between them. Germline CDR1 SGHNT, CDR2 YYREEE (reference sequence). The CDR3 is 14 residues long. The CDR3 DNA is TGTGCCAGCAGCCCCGGCGGGAATCAAGAGACCCAGTACTTC. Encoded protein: CASSPGGNQETQYF. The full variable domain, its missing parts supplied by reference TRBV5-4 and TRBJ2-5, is ETGVTQSPTHLIKTRGQQVTLRCSSQSGHNTVSWYQQALGQGPQFIFQYYREEENGRGNFPPRFSGLQFPNYSSELNVNALELDDSALYLCASSPGGNQETQYFGPGTRLLVL.

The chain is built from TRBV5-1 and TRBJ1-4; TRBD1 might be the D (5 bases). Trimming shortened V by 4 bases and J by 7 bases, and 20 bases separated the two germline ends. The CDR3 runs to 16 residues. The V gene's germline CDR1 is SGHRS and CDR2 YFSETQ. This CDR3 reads CASSLGQGRIGEKLFF. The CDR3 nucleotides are TGCGCCAGCAGCCTGGGGCAGGGTCGTATCGGTGAAAAACTGTTTTTT.

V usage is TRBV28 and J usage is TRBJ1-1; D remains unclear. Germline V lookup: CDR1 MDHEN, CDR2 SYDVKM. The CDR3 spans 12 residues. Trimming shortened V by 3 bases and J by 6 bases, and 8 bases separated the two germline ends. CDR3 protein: CASSFFSAEAFF. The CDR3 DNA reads TGTGCCAGCAGTTTCTTCAGTGCTGAAGCTTTCTTT.

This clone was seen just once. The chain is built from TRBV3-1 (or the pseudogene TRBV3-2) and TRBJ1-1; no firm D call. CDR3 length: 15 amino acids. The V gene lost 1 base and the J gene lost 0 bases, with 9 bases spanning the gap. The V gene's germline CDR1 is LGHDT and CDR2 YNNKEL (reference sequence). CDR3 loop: CASSQGLSLNTEAFF. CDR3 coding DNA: TGTGCCAGCAGCCAAGGTCTCTCCCTGAACACTGAAGCTTTCTTT.

CDR3 protein: CASSRQGKSDTQYF. The DNA for the CDR3 is TGTGCCAGCAGTCGACAGGGGAAGTCAGATACGCAGTATTTT. The rearrangement joins TRBV28 to TRBJ2-3; 8 positions agree with TRBD1. The V gene end was trimmed by 5 bases and the J gene end by 4 bases; junction bases not matched to a gene: 5. Germline CDR1 is MDHEN and CDR2 is SYDVKM. The CDR3 runs 14 residues.

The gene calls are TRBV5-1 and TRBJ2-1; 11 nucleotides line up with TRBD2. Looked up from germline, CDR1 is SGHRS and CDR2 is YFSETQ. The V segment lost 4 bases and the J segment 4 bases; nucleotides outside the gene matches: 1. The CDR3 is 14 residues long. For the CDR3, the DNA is TGCGCCAGCAGCAGGACTAGCGGGTACAATGAGCAGTTCTTC. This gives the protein CASSRTSGYNEQFF.

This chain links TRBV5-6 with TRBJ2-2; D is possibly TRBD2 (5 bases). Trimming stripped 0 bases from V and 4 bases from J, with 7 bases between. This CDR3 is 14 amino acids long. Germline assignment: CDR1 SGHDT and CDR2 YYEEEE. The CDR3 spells CASSLAGFTGELFF. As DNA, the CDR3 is TGTGCCAGCAGCTTGGCGGGGTTCACCGGGGAGCTGTTTTTT.

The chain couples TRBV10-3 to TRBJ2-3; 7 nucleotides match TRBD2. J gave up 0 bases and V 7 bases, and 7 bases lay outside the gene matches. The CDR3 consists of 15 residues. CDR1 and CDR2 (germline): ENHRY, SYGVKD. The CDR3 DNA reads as TGTGCCATCAAGCCTCGGCGGGAGAGCACAGATACGCAGTATTTT. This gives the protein CAIKPRRESTDTQYF.

This CDR3 is CASSPVGLASDTQYF. The CDR3 DNA is TGTGCCAGCAGTCCTGTTGGACTAGCTTCAGATACGCAGTATTTT. This chain joins TRBV6-5 and TRBJ2-3, with TRBD2 identical over 8 bases. The V and J ends lost 5 bases and 4 bases, in that order; junction bases with no gene match: 8. The CDR3 totals 15 residues. Germline values: CDR1 MNHEY, CDR2 SVGAGI.

The CDR3 sequence: CASSPAGLALSYEQYF. For the CDR3, the DNA is TGTGCCAGCAGCCCGGCGGGGCTGGCGCTCTCCTACGAGCAGTACTTC. The rearrangement uses TRBV3-1 (or the pseudogene TRBV3-2) and TRBJ2-7; weak D call: TRBD2 (6 bases). CDR3 length equals 16 residues. Trimming left V 4 bases short and J 0 bases short, with 16 bases between. Germline V CDR1 and CDR2: LGHDT, YNNKEL (reference sequence).

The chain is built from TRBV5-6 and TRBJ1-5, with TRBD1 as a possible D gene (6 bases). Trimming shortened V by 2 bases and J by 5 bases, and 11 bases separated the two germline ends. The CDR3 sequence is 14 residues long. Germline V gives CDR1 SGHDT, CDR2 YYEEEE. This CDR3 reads CASSLSGGDQPQHF. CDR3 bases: TGTGCCAGCAGCTTATCGGGGGGCGATCAGCCCCAGCATTTT.

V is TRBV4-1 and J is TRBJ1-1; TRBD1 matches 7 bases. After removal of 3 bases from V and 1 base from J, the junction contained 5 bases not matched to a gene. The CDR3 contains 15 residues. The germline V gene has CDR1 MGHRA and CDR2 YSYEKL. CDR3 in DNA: TGCGCCAGCAGCCACCAGGGACAGACGAACACTGAAGCTTTCTTT. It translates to CASSHQGQTNTEAFF.

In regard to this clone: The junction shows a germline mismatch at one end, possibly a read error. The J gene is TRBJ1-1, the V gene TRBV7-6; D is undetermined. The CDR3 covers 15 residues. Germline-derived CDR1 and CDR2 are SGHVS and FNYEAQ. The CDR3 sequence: CASSLAFGMNTEAFF. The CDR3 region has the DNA TGTGCCAGCAGCTTAGCGTTCGGGATGAATACTGAAGCTTTCTTT.

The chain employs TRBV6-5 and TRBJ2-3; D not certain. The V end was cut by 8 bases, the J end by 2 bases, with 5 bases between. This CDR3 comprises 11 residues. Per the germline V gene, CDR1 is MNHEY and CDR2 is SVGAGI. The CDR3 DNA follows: TGTGCCAGCGGCCCCACAGATACGCAGTATTTT. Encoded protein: CASGPTDTQYF.

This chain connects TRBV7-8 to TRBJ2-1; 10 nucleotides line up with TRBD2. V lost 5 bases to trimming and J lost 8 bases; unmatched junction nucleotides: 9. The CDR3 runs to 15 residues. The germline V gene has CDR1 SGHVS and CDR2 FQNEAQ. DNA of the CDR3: TGTGCCAGCAGCCCCGACAGCGGGGGGGCCGATGAGCAGTTCTTC. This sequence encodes CASSPDSGGADEQFF.

The DNA for the CDR3 is TGTGCCAGCTCACTAGGGACAGGGGACTACAATGAGCAGTTCTTC. As protein: CASSLGTGDYNEQFF. The chain is built from TRBV18 and TRBJ2-1; 10 bases match TRBD1. The germline CDR1 and CDR2 sequences are KGHSH and LQKENI. This CDR3 spans 15 amino acids. The junction had 3 bases not matched to a gene; V was cut back by 4 bases and J by 3 bases. Variable domain in full (rest from reference TRBV18 and TRBJ2-1): NAGVMQNPRHLVRRRGQEARLRCSPMKGHSHVYWYRQLPEEGLKFMVYLQKENIIDESGMPKERFSAEFPKEGPSILRIQQVVRGDSAAYFCASSLGTGDYNEQFFGPGTRLTVL.

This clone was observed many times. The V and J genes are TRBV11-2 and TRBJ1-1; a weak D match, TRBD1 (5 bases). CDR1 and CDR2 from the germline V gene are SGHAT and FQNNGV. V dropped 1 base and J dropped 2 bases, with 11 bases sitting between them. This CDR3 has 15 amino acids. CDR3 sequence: CASSLALGRNTEAFF. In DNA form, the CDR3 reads TGTGCCAGCAGCTTAGCTCTGGGGCGAAACACTGAAGCTTTCTTT.

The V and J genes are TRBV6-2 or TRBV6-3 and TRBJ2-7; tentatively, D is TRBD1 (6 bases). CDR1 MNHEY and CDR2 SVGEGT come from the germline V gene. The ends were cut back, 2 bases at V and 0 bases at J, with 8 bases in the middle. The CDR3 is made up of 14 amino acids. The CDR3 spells CASSYPDSSYEQYF. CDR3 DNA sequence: TGTGCCAGCAGTTACCCGGACAGCTCCTACGAGCAGTACTTC.

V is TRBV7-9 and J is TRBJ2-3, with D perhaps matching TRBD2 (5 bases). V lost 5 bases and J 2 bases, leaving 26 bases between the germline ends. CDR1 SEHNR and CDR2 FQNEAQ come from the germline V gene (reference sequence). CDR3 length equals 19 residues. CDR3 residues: CASSHTFVAERPDTDTQYF. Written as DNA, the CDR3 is TGTGCCAGCAGCCATACTTTCGTGGCGGAGCGGCCCGACACAGATACGCAGTATTTT.

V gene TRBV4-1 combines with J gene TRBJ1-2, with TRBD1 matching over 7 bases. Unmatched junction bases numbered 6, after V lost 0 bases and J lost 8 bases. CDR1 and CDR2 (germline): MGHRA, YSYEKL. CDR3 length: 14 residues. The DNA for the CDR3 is TGCGCCAGCAGCCAAGATCGAGGGGGCCGAGGCTACACCTTC. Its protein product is CASSQDRGGRGYTF.

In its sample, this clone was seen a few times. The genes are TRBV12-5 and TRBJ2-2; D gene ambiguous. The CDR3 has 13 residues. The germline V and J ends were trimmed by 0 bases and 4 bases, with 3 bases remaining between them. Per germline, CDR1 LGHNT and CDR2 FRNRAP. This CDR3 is CASGLVLTGELFF. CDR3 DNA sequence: TGTGCTAGTGGTTTGGTCCTCACCGGGGAGCTGTTTTTT.

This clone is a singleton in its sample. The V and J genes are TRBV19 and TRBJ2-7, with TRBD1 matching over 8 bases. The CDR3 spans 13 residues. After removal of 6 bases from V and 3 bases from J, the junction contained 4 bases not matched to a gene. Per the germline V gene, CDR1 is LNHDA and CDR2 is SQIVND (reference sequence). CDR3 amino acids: CASRQQGDYEQYF. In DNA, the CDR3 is TGTGCCAGTAGGCAACAGGGGGACTACGAGCAGTACTTC. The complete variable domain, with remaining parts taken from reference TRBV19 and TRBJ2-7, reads DGGITQSPKYLFRKEGQNVTLSCEQNLNHDAMYWYRQDPGQGLRLIYYSQIVNDFQKGDIAEGYSVSREKKESFPLTVTSAQKNPTAFYLCASRQQGDYEQYFGPGTRLTVT.

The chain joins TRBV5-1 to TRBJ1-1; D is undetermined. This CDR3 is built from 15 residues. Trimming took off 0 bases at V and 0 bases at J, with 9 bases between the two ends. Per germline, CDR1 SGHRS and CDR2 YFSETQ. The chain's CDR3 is CASSLAREMNTEAFF. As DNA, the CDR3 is TGCGCCAGCAGCTTGGCCCGGGAAATGAACACTGAAGCTTTCTTT.

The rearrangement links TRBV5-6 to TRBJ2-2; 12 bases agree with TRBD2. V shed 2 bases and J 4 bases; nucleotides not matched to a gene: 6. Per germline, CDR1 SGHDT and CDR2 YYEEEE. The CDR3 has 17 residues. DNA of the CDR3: TGTGCCAGCAGCTTAAGACTAGCGGGGGTTCCCACCGGGGAGCTGTTTTTT. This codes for CASSLRLAGVPTGELFF.

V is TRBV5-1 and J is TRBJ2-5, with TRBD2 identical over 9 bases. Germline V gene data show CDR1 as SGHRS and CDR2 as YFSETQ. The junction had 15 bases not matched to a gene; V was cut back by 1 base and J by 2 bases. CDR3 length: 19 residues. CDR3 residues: CASSLIAGAQVGVQETQYF. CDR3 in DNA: TGCGCCAGCAGCTTGATAGCGGGGGCCCAAGTGGGGGTGCAAGAGACCCAGTACTTC.

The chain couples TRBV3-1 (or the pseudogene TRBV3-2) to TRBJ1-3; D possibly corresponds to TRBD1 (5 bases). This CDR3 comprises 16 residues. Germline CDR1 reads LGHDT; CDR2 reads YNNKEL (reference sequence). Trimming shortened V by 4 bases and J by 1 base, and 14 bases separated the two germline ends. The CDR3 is CASSRGAGGSGNTIYF. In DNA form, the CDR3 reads TGTGCCAGCAGCCGCGGGGCCGGAGGGTCTGGAAACACCATATATTTT.